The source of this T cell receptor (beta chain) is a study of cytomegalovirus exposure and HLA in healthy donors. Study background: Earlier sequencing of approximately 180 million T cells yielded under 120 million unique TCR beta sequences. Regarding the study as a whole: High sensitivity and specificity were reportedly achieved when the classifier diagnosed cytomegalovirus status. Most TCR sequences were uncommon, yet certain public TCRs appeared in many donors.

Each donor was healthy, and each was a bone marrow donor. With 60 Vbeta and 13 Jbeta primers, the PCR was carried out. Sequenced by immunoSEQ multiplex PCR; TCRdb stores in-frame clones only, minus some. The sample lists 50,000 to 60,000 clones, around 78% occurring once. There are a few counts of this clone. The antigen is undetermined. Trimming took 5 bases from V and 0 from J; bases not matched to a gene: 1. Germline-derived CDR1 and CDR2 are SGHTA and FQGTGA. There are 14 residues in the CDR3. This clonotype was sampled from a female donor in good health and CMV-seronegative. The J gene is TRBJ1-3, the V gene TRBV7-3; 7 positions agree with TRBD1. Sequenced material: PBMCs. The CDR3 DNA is TGTGCCAGCAGCCCAGGGGGCTCTGGAAACACCATATATTTT. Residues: CASSPGGSGNTIYF. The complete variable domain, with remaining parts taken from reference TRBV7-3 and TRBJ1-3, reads GAGVSQTPSNKVTEKGKYVELRCDPISGHTALYWYRQSLGQGPEFLIYFQGTGAADDSGLPNDRFFAVRPEGSVSTLKIQRTERGDSAVYLCASSPGGSGNTIYFGEGSWLTVV.